This entry lists 5 T cell receptor beta chains sequenced from one sample in a study of cytomegalovirus exposure and HLA in healthy donors. PCR primers comprised 60 Vbeta and 13 Jbeta primers. The table came from immunoSEQ multiplex PCR; TCRdb's copy has only in-frame clones and leaves some out. The table lists roughly 160,000 clones, almost 80% of them singletons. Sequencing was performed on PBMCs. The receptor source for this set is a man aged 50-59 years in good health and CMV-seropositive.

The CDR3 sequence is CASSPYSDRVKTEAFF. The CDR3 bases are TGTGCCAGCAGCCCATATTCGGACAGGGTTAAGACTGAAGCTTTCTTT. The chain combines TRBV14 with TRBJ1-1, with 8 bases lining up with TRBD1. The length of the CDR3 is 16 residues. Per the germline V gene, CDR1 is SGHDN and CDR2 is FVKESK. The V segment lost 4 bases and the J segment 5 bases; nucleotides outside the gene matches: 12.

The chain employs TRBV7-3 and TRBJ2-7, with TRBD2 as a possible D gene (6 bases). The V end lost 5 bases, the J end lost 2 bases, and 16 bases lay between the germline ends. This CDR3 spans 15 amino acids. The germline gives CDR1 SGHTA, CDR2 FQGTGA. CDR3 region: CASSPSPGDAYEQYF. The CDR3 DNA reads as TGTGCCAGCAGCCCGTCGCCGGGGGACGCCTACGAGCAGTACTTC.

This clone has only a few counts. This chain links TRBV7-8 with TRBJ2-1, with 9 bases aligning to TRBD2. V gave up 2 bases and J gave up 7 bases; unmatched junction bases: 9. CDR1 and CDR2 from the germline V gene are SGHVS and FQNEAQ. The CDR3 extends over 16 amino acids. The CDR3 protein is CASSLRAGGGLNEQFF. In DNA, the CDR3 is TGTGCCAGCAGCTTAAGGGCGGGGGGGGGCTTGAATGAGCAGTTCTTC.

This chain's CDR3 is CASSLKQGGGTEAFF. In DNA, the CDR3 is TGTGCCAGCAGCTTAAAGCAGGGAGGGGGAACTGAAGCTTTCTTT. The chain recombines TRBV7-3 with TRBJ1-1; maybe TRBD1 (6 bases). V lost 1 base to trimming and J lost 5 bases, with 14 bases between them. The CDR3 is made up of 15 amino acids. Germline V lookup: CDR1 SGHTA, CDR2 FQGTGA.

The rearrangement links TRBV7-2 to TRBJ2-5; 7 bases agree with TRBD1. V was clipped by 5 bases and J by 12 bases; unmatched bases: 6. Germline V gene lookup returns CDR1 SGHTA and CDR2 FQGNSA. This CDR3 is 11 amino acids long. CDR3 sequence reads: CASSPDRAEYF. The CDR3, as DNA: TGTGCCAGCAGCCCCGACAGGGCCGAGTACTTC.